Shown below are 18 T cell receptor beta chains from a single sample sequenced in a study of CD8 T cells in ankylosing spondylitis. TCRdb re-called the 5' RACE reads with MiXCR, one entry per CDR3 protein. The repertoire holds hundreds of thousands of distinct CDR3 sequences, with about 12% as singletons. For these receptors, no antigen is known. Study observations and caveats: Within ankylosing spondylitis blood, a TCR beta motif made up of fewer than ten highly homologous variants appeared to be characteristic.

The sequenced material came from blood, either unsorted or a sorted T cell fraction (not recorded which). These TCRs come from a male donor with ankylosing spondylitis.

This clonotype was found a few times. The rearrangement links TRBV5-1 to TRBJ1-2; tentatively, D is TRBD1 (5 bases). The CDR3 spans 14 residues. Between the trimmed V and J ends, which lost 1 base and 3 bases, there was a span of 10 bases. The germline gives CDR1 SGHRS, CDR2 YFSETQ. CDR3 nucleotides: TGCGCCAGCAGCTTGCTTCAGGGAGACTATGGCTACACCTTC. Its protein is CASSLLQGDYGYTF.

This clonotype was seen only a few times. The V and J genes are TRBV20-1 and TRBJ2-5, with 9 bases matching TRBD1. This CDR3 has 14 amino acids. After removal of 4 bases from V and 4 bases from J, the junction contained 7 bases not matched to a gene. Germline V lookup: CDR1 DFQATT, CDR2 SNEGSKA (reference sequence). The CDR3 sequence is CSAIVQGAVETQYF. The CDR3 DNA follows: TGCAGTGCTATTGTACAGGGGGCTGTAGAGACCCAGTACTTC.

The chain links TRBV5-1 to TRBJ2-5; 8 positions agree with TRBD1. The CDR3 consists of 14 residues. V shed 7 bases, J shed 5 bases, and the junction held 10 bases outside the gene matches. Per the germline V gene, CDR1 is SGHRS and CDR2 is YFSETQ. CDR3 nucleotides: TGCGCCAGCGGTCTCAGGGGGCTGGGGGAGACCCAGTACTTC. This codes for CASGLRGLGETQYF.

This clonotype was recorded at least ten times. The V and J genes are TRBV20-1 and TRBJ2-3; D is unresolved. Germline V gene sequence: CDR1 DFQATT, CDR2 SNEGSKA (reference sequence). Trimming removed 0 bases from V and 3 bases from J, with 13 bases in between. The CDR3 is made up of 15 amino acids. CDR3 region: CSARDSPRATDTQYF. Written as DNA, the CDR3 is TGCAGTGCTAGAGATTCCCCCAGAGCGACAGATACGCAGTATTTT.

The J gene is TRBJ2-7, the V gene TRBV5-6; D is undetermined. Germline-derived CDR1 and CDR2 are SGHDT and YYEEEE. The CDR3 runs 14 residues. The V end lost 0 bases, the J end lost 0 bases, and 7 bases lay between the germline ends. This CDR3 is CASSLAWGSYEQYF. Here the CDR3 DNA reads TGTGCCAGCAGCTTGGCCTGGGGCTCCTACGAGCAGTACTTC.

This clonotype has just a few counts. The chain uses TRBV6-2 or TRBV6-3 and TRBJ1-5; tentatively, D is TRBD1 (6 bases). Trimming shortened V by 6 bases and J by 7 bases, and 19 bases separated the two germline ends. There are 15 residues in the CDR3. The germline V gene encodes CDR1 MNHEY and CDR2 SVGEGT. CDR3 DNA sequence: TGTGCCAGCAGGCGGGGACAAGCCCGAGGGCAGCCCCAGCATTTT. It specifies CASRRGQARGQPQHF.

This clonotype was seen many times. The rearrangement uses TRBV29-1 and TRBJ2-5, with D uncertain. V was trimmed by 6 bases and J by 1 base, leaving 12 bases between them. This CDR3 spans 13 amino acids. Germline loops: CDR1 SQVTM, CDR2 ANQGSEA. CDR3 in DNA: TGCAGCGTAAGCCGCGGACGCCAAGAGACCCAGTACTTC. Its protein product is CSVSRGRQETQYF.

This chain uses TRBV29-1 with TRBJ1-2; D is unresolved. Between the trimmed V and J ends, which lost 3 bases and 8 bases, there was a span of 13 bases. The CDR3 extends over 12 amino acids. Germline CDR1 SQVTM, CDR2 ANQGSEA. CDR3 in DNA: TGCAGCGTTGATAAGCCCGGCGGGGGCTACACCTTC. Translating it yields CSVDKPGGGYTF.

This clonotype was counted between two and nine times. V gene TRBV28 combines with J gene TRBJ2-7; no reliable D call. Trimming removed 2 bases at V and 7 bases at J, with 9 bases between. Germline CDR1 and CDR2: MDHEN and SYDVKM. The CDR3 runs to 12 residues. The CDR3 sequence is CASSLQGQEQYF. As DNA, the CDR3 is TGTGCCAGCAGTTTACAAGGGCAGGAGCAGTACTTC.

With respect to this clonotype: An end of the junction does not agree with germline; a read error may underlie this. V usage is TRBV10-3 and J usage is TRBJ1-5, with unresolved D. This CDR3 spans 14 amino acids. Per germline, CDR1 ENHRY and CDR2 SYGVKD. The CDR3 region has the DNA TGTGCCTTCAGTGTGGACGGTAGCAATCAGCCCCAGCATTTT. Residues: CAFSVDGSNQPQHF.

This clonotype was counted between two and nine times. This rearrangement joins TRBV18 to TRBJ1-3; D uncertain. This CDR3 is 15 amino acids long. CDR1 is KGHSH, CDR2 LQKENI, per germline. Trimming stripped 3 bases from V and 4 bases from J, with 13 bases between. The CDR3 region is CASSPLVALGNTIYF. The CDR3 bases are TGTGCCAGCTCACCGCTGGTCGCACTCGGAAACACCATATATTTT.

The J gene is TRBJ2-7, the V gene TRBV7-9; a weak D match, TRBD1 (6 bases). Between the trimmed V and J ends, which lost 5 bases and 6 bases, there was a span of 17 bases. The CDR3 totals 14 residues. The germline gives CDR1 SEHNR, CDR2 FQNEAQ (reference sequence). CDR3 sequence reads: CASSPPGTIGEQYF. Here the CDR3 DNA reads TGTGCCAGCAGCCCACCAGGGACAATCGGCGAGCAGTACTTC.

This clonotype was counted at least ten times. V gene TRBV6-5 combines with J gene TRBJ2-7; D call uncertain. The CDR3 length is 14 residues. CDR1 and CDR2 (germline): MNHEY, SVGAGI. Trimming cost V 0 bases and J 2 bases, with 8 bases left between them. The DNA for the CDR3 is TGTGCCAGCAGTTACTCGATCTCGACCTACGAGCAGTACTTC. This sequence encodes CASSYSISTYEQYF.

In its sample, this clonotype was seen many times. This chain links TRBV20-1 with TRBJ2-3; TRBD2 matches 7 bases. Unmatched junction bases numbered 2, after V lost 6 bases and J lost 2 bases. The CDR3 length is 12 residues. Germline CDR1 is DFQATT and CDR2 is SNEGSKA (reference sequence). As DNA, the CDR3 is TGCAGTGCAACTAGCGACACAGATACGCAGTATTTT. Encoded protein: CSATSDTDTQYF.

The chain links TRBV30 to TRBJ1-2, with 7 bases fitting TRBD1. This CDR3 has 13 amino acids. The junction had 6 bases not matched to a gene; V was cut back by 3 bases and J by 5 bases. Germline V CDR1 and CDR2: GTSNPN, SVGIG (reference sequence). The CDR3 here is CAWSAGTVYGYTF. CDR3 nucleotides: TGTGCCTGGAGCGCCGGGACAGTTTATGGCTACACCTTC.

This clonotype was counted only a few times. The J gene is TRBJ1-1, the V gene TRBV6-2 or TRBV6-3, with a possible D match to TRBD1 (5 bases). Germline V gives CDR1 MNHEY, CDR2 SVGEGT. This CDR3 is built from 12 residues. Trimming shortened V by 8 bases and J by 4 bases, and 11 bases separated the two germline ends. In nucleotides, the CDR3 is TGTGCCAGCCAGGGTCAAGCCACTGAAGCTTTCTTT. As protein: CASQGQATEAFF.

This clonotype was seen ten or more times. The rearrangement joins TRBV20-1 to TRBJ2-1; D gene uncertain. The CDR3 is 14 amino acids. Trimming left V 1 base short and J 9 bases short, with 16 bases between. CDR1 and CDR2 from the germline V gene are DFQATT and SNEGSKA (reference sequence). DNA of the CDR3: TGCAGTGCTAGAGTGATTTCGCACTACGGTGAGCAGTTCTTC. Its translation is CSARVISHYGEQFF.

Only a few counts were recorded for this clonotype. CDR3 sequence reads: CASSKQGGDLYEQYF. CDR3 nucleotide sequence: TGTGCCAGCTCAAAACAAGGGGGGGACCTCTACGAGCAGTACTTC. The V call is TRBV18, the J call TRBJ2-7; a possible D gene is TRBD2 (7 bases). This CDR3 is 15 amino acids long. V lost 5 bases, J lost 3 bases, and 17 bases lay in between. Germline CDR1 is KGHSH and CDR2 is LQKENI.